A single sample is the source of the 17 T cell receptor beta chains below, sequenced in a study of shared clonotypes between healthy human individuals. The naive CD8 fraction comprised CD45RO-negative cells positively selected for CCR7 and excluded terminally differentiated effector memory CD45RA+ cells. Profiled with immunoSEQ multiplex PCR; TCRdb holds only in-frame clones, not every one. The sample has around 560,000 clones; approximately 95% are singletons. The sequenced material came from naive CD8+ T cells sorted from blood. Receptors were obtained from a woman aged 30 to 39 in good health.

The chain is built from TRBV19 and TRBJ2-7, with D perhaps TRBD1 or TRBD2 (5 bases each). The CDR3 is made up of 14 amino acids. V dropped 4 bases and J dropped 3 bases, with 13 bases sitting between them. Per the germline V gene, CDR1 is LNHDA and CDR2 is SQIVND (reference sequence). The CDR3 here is CASSTGYGGYEQYF. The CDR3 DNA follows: TGTGCCAGTAGTACAGGGTACGGAGGCTACGAGCAGTACTTC.

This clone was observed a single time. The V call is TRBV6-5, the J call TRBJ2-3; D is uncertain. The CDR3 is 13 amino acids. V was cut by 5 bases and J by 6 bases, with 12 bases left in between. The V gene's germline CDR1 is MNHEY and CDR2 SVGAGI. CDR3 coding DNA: TGTGCCAGCAGTCATTTATCGGAGGATACGCAGTATTTT. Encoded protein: CASSHLSEDTQYF.

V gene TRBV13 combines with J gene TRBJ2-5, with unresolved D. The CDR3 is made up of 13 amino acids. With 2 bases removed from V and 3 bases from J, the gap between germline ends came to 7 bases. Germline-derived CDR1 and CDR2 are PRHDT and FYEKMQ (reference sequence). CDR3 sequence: CASSLIGKETQYF. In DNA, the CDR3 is TGTGCCAGCAGCTTAATAGGGAAAGAGACCCAGTACTTC.

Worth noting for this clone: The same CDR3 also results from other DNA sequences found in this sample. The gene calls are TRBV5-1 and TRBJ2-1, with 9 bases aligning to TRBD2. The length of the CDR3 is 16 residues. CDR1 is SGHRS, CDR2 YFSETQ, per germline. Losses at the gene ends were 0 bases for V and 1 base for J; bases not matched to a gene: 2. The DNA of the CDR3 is TGCGCCAGCAGCTTGGAAGGACTAGCGTCCTACAATGAGCAGTTCTTC. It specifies CASSLEGLASYNEQFF.

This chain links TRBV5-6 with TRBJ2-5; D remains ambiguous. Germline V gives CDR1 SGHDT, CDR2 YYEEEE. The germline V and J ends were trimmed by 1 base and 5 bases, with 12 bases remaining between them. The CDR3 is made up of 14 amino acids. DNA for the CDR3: TGTGCCAGCAGCTTGTTCGGAATTAGGGAGACCCAGTACTTC. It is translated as CASSLFGIRETQYF.

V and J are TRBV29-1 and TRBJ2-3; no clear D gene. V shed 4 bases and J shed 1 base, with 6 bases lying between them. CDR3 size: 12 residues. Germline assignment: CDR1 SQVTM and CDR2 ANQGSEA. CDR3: CSVATGTDTQYF. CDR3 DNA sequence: TGCAGCGTTGCAACAGGCACAGATACGCAGTATTTT.

In DNA, the CDR3 is TGTGCCAGCAGCTACCCGCAGCCGTACCAAGAGACCCAGTACTTC. Amino acid sequence: CASSYPQPYQETQYF. V usage is TRBV7-9 and J usage is TRBJ2-5, with D unclear. Germline V gene sequence: CDR1 SEHNR, CDR2 FQNEAQ (reference sequence). Trimming removed 4 bases from V and 0 bases from J, with 12 bases in between. The CDR3 totals 15 residues.

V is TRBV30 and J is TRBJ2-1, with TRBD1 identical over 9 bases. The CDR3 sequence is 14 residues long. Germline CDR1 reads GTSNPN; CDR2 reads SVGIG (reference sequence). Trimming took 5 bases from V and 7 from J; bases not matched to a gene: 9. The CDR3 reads CAWCGGQGLNEQFF. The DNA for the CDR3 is TGTGCCTGGTGCGGGGGACAGGGATTGAATGAGCAGTTCTTC.

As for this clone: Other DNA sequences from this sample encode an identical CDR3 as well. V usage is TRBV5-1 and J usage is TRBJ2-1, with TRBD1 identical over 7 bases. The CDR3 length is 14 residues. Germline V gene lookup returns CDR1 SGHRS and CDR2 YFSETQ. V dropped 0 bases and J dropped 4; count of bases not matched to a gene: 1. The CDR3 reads CASSLEQGYNEQFF. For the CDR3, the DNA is TGCGCCAGCAGCTTGGAACAGGGGTACAATGAGCAGTTCTTC.

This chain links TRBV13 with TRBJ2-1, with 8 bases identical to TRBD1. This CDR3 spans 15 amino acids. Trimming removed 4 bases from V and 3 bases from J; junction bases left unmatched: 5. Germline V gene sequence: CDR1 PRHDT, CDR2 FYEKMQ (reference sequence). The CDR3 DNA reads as TGTGCCAGCAGCTCAGGACAGGGACTCTACAATGAGCAGTTCTTC. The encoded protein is CASSSGQGLYNEQFF. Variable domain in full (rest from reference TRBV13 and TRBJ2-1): AAGVIQSPRHLIKEKRETATLKCYPIPRHDTVYWYQQGPGQDPQFLISFYEKMQSDKGSIPDRFSAQQFSDYHSELNMSSLELGDSALYFCASSSGQGLYNEQFFGPGTRLTVL.

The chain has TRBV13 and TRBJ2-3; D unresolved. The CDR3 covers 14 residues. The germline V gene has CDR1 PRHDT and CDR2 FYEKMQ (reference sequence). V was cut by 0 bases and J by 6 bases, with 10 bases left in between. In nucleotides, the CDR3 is TGTGCCAGCAGCTTAGGTCAGGCCGTCGATACGCAGTATTTT. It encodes CASSLGQAVDTQYF.

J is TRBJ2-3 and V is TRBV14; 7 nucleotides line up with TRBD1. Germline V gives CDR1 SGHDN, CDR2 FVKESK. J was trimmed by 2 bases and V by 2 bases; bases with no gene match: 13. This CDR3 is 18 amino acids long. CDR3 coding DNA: TGTGCCAGCAGCCAACACCAAGGGGGCAGGCCCATCACAGATACGCAGTATTTT. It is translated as CASSQHQGGRPITDTQYF. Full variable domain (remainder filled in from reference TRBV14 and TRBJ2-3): EAGVTQFPSHSVIEKGQTVTLRCDPISGHDNLYWYRRVMGKEIKFLLHFVKESKQDESGMPNNRFLAERTGGTYSTLKVQPAELEDSGVYFCASSQHQGGRPITDTQYFGPGTRLTVL.

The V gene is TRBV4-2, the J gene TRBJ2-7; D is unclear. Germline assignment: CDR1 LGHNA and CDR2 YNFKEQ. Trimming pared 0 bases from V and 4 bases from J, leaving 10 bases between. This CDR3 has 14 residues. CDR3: CASSQDGEPYEQYF. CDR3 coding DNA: TGTGCCAGCAGCCAAGATGGAGAGCCGTACGAGCAGTACTTC.

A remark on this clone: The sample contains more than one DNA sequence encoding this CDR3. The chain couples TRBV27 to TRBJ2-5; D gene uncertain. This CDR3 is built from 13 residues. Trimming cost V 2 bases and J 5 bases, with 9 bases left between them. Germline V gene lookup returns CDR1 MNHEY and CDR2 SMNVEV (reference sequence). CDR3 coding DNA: TGTGCCAGCAGTTTAGTTCTCGGGGAGACCCAGTACTTC. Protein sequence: CASSLVLGETQYF.

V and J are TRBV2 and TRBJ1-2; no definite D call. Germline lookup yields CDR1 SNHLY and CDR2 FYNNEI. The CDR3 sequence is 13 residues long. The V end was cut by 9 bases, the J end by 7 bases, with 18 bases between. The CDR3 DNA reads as TGTGCCAGTAGAAACACCTTACCGCCTGGCTACACCTTC. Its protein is CASRNTLPPGYTF. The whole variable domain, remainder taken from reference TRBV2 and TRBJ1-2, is EPEVTQTPSHQVTQMGQEVILRCVPISNHLYFYWYRQILGQKVEFLVSFYNNEISEKSEIFDDQFSVERPDGSNFTLKIRSTKLEDSAMYFCASRNTLPPGYTFGSGTRLTVV.

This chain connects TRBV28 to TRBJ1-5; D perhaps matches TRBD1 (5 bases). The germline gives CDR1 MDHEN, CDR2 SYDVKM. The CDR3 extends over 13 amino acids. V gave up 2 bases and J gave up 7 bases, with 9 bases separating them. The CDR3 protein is CASSLGGEQPQHF. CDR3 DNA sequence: TGTGCCAGCAGTTTAGGGGGGGAGCAGCCCCAGCATTTT. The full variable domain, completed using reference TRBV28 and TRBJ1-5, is DVKVTQSSRYLVKRTGEKVFLECVQDMDHENMFWYRQDPGLGLRLIYFSYDVKMKEKGDIPEGYSVSREKKERFSLILESASTNQTSMYLCASSLGGEQPQHFGDGTRLSIL.

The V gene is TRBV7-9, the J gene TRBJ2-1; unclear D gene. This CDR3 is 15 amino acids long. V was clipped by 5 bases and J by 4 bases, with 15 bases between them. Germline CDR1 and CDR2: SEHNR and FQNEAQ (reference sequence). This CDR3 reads CASSASGSEYNEQFF. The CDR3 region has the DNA TGTGCCAGCAGCGCCTCCGGATCCGAGTACAATGAGCAGTTCTTC.